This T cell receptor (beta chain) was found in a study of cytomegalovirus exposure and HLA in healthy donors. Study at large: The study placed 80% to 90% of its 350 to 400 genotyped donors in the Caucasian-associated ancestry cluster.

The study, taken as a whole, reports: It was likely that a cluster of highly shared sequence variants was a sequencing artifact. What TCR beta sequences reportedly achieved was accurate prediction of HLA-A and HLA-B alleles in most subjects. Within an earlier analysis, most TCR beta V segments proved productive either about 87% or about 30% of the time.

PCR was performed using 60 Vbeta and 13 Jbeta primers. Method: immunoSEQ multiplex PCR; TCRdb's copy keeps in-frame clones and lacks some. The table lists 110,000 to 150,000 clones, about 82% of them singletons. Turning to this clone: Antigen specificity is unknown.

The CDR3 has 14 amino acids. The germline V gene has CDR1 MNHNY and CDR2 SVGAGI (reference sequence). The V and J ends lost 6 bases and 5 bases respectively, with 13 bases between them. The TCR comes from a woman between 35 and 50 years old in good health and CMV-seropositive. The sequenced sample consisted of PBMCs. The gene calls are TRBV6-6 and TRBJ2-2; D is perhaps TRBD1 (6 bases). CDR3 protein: CASSLQGRTGELFF. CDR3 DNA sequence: TGTGCCAGCAGCCTACAGGGTCGGACCGGGGAGCTGTTTTTT.